This T cell receptor (beta chain) stems from a study of blood T cell repertoires in COVID-19. TCRdb's table, derived via immunoSEQ multiplex PCR, lists solely in-frame clones and lacks some. Among 180,000 or so clones listed, 81% were seen once. Trimming pared 5 bases from V and 6 bases from J, leaving 11 bases between. The germline V gene has CDR1 WSHSY and CDR2 SAAADI. The CDR3 contains 13 residues. This clonotype was obtained from a woman aged 40-49 years with COVID-19, enrolled during active disease. The chain couples TRBV10-2 to TRBJ1-5; D unresolved. Sequencing input: peripheral blood. CDR3 DNA sequence: TGCGCCAGCAGTCTCAGGCTTAGTCAGCCCCAGCATTTT. Protein: CASSLRLSQPQHF.